Following are 5 T cell receptor beta chains from one sample sequenced in a study of T cell responses to AZD1222 COVID-19 vaccine. Produced via immunoSEQ multiplex PCR; TCRdb's table is partial and in-frame only. This repertoire shows 95,000 to 150,000 clones, 90% found once; its top ten account for just over 7%. The material sequenced was peripheral blood, taken on day 0 of AZD1222 vaccination. Receptors were obtained from an adult in good health.

This chain's CDR3 is CASSKRYPGQGAGELFF. As DNA, the CDR3 is TGTGCCAGCAGTAAACGGTACCCGGGACAGGGCGCCGGGGAGCTGTTTTTT. This chain uses TRBV27 with TRBJ2-2; 9 nucleotides line up with TRBD1. CDR3 length: 17 residues. Germline-derived CDR1 and CDR2 are MNHEY and SMNVEV (reference sequence). V was clipped by 5 bases and J by 6 bases; unmatched bases: 13.

The V and J genes are TRBV7-2 and TRBJ2-7; D call uncertain. The CDR3 spans 13 residues. The V gene's germline CDR1 is SGHTA and CDR2 FQGNSA. Trimming shortened V by 5 bases and J by 6 bases, and 14 bases separated the two germline ends. CDR3: CASSPIGSIEQYF. The DNA of the CDR3 is TGTGCCAGCAGCCCTATAGGTAGTATCGAGCAGTACTTC.

The chain carries TRBV5-1 and TRBJ2-1; D call uncertain. Germline V gene lookup returns CDR1 SGHRS and CDR2 YFSETQ. With 0 bases removed from V and 1 base from J, the gap between germline ends came to 5 bases. This CDR3 is built from 14 residues. DNA of the CDR3: TGCGCCAGCAGCTTGGGGCAGTCCTACAATGAGCAGTTCTTC. Its protein is CASSLGQSYNEQFF.

This clone came up a few times. The rearrangement joins TRBV5-1 to TRBJ2-1; 10 nucleotides match TRBD2. The CDR3 loop spans 15 amino acids. Looked up from germline, CDR1 is SGHRS and CDR2 is YFSETQ. V dropped 1 base and J dropped 6; count of bases not matched to a gene: 4. The CDR3 is CASSLNIAGGNEQFF. The CDR3 DNA reads TGCGCCAGCAGCTTGAACATAGCGGGAGGCAATGAGCAGTTCTTC.

The V and J genes are TRBV30 and TRBJ1-2; 8 positions agree with TRBD1. CDR1 is GTSNPN and CDR2 is SVGIG in the germline V gene (reference sequence). The CDR3 is 14 amino acids. V gave up 3 bases and J gave up 4 bases; unmatched junction bases: 7. CDR3 amino acids: CAWSGQGRVYGYTF. The CDR3 DNA is TGTGCCTGGAGCGGACAGGGTCGCGTCTATGGCTACACCTTC. The variable domain in full, with the rest retrieved from reference TRBV30 and TRBJ1-2, is SQTIHQWPATLVQPVGSPLSLECTVEGTSNPNLYWYRQAAGRGLQLLFYSVGIGQISSEVPQNLSASRPQDRQFILSSKKLLLSDSGFYLCAWSGQGRVYGYTFGSGTRLTVV.